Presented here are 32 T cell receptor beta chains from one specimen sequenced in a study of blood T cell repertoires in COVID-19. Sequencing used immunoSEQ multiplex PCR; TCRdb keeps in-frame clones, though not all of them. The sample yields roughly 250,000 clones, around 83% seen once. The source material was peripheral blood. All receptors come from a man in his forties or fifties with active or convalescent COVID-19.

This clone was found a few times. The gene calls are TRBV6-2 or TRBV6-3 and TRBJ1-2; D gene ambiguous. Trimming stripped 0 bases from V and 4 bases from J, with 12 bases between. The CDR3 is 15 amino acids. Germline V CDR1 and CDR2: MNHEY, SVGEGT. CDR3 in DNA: TGTGCCAGCAGTTACTCGTCGGGGTTCGGCTATGGCTACACCTTC. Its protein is CASSYSSGFGYGYTF.

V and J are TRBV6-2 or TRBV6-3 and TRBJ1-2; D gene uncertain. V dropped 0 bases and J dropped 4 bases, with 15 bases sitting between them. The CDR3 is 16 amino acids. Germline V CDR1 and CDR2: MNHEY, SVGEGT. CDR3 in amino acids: CASSYSIGVPGYGYTF. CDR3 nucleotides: TGTGCCAGCAGTTACTCGATCGGGGTTCCAGGCTATGGCTACACCTTC.

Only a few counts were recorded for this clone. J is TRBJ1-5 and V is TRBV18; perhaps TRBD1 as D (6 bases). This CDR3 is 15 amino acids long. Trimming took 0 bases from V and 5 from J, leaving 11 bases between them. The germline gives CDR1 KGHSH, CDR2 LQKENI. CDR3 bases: TGTGCCAGCTCACCACCGGGGCAGGGGCATCAGCCCCAGCATTTT. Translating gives CASSPPGQGHQPQHF.

The CDR3 reads CASSLAGGPYEQYF. The CDR3 coding sequence is TGTGCCAGCAGCTTAGCGGGAGGGCCGTACGAGCAGTACTTC. The V and J genes are TRBV2 and TRBJ2-7, with 11 nucleotides matching TRBD2. Trimming took 6 bases from V and 4 from J; bases not matched to a gene: 5. Germline CDR1 is SNHLY and CDR2 is FYNNEI. There are 14 residues in the CDR3.

CDR3 sequence (DNA): TGCGCCAGCAGCCAACTCCCGCCGGGGACAGGAAGCTCTGGGGCCAACGTCCTGACTTTC. This codes for CASSQLPPGTGSSGANVLTF. The chain couples TRBV4-3 to TRBJ2-6; 8 bases align to TRBD1. Germline-derived CDR1 and CDR2 are LGHNA and YSLEER. Trimming removed 2 bases from V and 0 bases from J; junction bases left unmatched: 12. The CDR3 has 20 amino acids.

The CDR3 nucleotides are TGTGCCAGCAGTCCCGGGACTAGGGGAGTCCAAGAGACCCAGTACTTC. Its protein product is CASSPGTRGVQETQYF. The chain carries TRBV6-6 and TRBJ2-5; 8 bases are a match to TRBD2. The CDR3 covers 16 residues. J gave up 1 base and V 5 bases, and 9 bases lay outside the gene matches. Germline V gene data show CDR1 as MNHNY and CDR2 as SVGAGI (reference sequence).

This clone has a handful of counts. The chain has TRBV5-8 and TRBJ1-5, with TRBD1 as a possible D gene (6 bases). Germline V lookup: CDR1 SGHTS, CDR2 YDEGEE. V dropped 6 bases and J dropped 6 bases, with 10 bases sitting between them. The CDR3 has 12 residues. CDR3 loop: CASKTGSQPQHF. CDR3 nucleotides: TGTGCCAGCAAAACAGGGAGTCAGCCCCAGCATTTT.

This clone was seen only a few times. The DNA of the CDR3 is TGTGCCAGCAGTTCCACTAATCAGCCCCAGCATTTT. Protein product: CASSSTNQPQHF. The chain joins TRBV6-6 to TRBJ1-5; D unresolved. Germline V gene sequence: CDR1 MNHNY, CDR2 SVGAGI (reference sequence). V lost 4 bases and J lost 4, with 5 bases in between. The CDR3 extends over 12 amino acids.

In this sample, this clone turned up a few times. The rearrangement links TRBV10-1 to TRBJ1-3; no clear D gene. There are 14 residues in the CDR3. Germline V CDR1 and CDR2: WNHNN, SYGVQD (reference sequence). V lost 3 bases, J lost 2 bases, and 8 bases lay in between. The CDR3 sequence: CASSESGAGNTIYF. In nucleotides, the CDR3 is TGCGCCAGCAGTGAATCCGGAGCTGGAAACACCATATATTTT.

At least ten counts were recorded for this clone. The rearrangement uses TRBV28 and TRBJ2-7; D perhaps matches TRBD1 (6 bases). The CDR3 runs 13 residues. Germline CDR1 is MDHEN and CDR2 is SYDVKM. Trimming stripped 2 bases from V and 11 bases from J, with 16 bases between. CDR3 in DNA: TGTGCCAGCAGTTTACAGACAGGTCTCAGGGAGTACTTC. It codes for CASSLQTGLREYF.

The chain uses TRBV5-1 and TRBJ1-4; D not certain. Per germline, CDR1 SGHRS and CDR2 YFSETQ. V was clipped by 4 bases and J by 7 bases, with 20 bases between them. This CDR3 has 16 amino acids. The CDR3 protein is CASSPGSTNWSEKLFF. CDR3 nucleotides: TGCGCCAGCAGCCCCGGGTCAACGAACTGGAGTGAAAAACTGTTTTTT.

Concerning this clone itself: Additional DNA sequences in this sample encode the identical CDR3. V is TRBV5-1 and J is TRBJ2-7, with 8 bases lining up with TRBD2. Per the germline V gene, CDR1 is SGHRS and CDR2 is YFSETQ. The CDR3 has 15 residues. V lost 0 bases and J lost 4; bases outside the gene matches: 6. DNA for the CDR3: TGCGCCAGCAGCTTGGGTGCGGGGGGCTCGTACGAGCAGTACTTC. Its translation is CASSLGAGGSYEQYF.

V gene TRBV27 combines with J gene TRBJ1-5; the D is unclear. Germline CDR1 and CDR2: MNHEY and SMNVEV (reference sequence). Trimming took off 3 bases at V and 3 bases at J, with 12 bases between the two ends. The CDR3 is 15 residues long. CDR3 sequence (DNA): TGTGCCAGCAGTTTGGGCTCCGGCACCAATCAGCCCCAGCATTTT. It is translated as CASSLGSGTNQPQHF.

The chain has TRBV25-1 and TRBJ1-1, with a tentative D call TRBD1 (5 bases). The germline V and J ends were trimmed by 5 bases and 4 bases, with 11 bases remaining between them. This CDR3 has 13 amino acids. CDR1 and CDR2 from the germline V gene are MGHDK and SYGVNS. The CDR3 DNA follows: TGTGCCAGCAGTAAGGGGTGGGGCACTGAAGCTTTCTTT. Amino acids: CASSKGWGTEAFF. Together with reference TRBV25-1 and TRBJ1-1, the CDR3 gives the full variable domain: EADIYQTPRYLVIGTGKKITLECSQTMGHDKMYWYQQDPGMELHLIHYSYGVNSTEKGDLSSESTVSRIRTEHFPLTLESARPSHTSQYLCASSKGWGTEAFFGQGTRLTVV.

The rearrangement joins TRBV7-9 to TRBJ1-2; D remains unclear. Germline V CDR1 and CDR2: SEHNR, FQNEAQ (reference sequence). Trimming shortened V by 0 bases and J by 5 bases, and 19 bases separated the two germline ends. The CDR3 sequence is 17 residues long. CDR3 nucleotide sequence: TGTGCCAGCAGCTTAGCTGCGTTATCAGGATTTCTTTATGGCTACACCTTC. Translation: CASSLAALSGFLYGYTF.

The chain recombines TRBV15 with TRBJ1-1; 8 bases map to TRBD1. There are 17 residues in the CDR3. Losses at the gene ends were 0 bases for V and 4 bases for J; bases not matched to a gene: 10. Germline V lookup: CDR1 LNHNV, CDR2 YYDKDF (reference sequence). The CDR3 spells CATSRDGQGAWATEAFF. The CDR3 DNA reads TGTGCCACCAGCAGAGACGGTCAGGGGGCGTGGGCCACTGAAGCTTTCTTT.

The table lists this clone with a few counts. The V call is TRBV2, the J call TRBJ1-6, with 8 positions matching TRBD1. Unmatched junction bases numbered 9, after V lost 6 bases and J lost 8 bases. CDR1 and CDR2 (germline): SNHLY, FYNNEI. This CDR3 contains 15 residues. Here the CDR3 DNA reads TGTGCCAGCAGACGAAACAGGGGGGCGGATTCACCCCTCCACTTT. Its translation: CASRRNRGADSPLHF.

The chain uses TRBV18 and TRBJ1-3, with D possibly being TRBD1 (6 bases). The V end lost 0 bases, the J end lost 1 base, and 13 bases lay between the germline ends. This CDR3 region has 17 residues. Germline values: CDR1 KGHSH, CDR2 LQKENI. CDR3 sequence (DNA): TGTGCCAGCTCACCACCCGGGAGGACAGTTTCTGGAAACACCATATATTTT. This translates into CASSPPGRTVSGNTIYF.

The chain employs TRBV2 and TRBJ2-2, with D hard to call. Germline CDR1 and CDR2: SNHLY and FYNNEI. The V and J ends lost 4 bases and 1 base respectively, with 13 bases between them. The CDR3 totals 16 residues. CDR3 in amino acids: CASSGFAPGNTGELFF. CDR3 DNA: TGTGCCAGCAGTGGGTTCGCCCCGGGGAACACCGGGGAGCTGTTTTTT. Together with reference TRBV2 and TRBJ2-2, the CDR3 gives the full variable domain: EPEVTQTPSHQVTQMGQEVILRCVPISNHLYFYWYRQILGQKVEFLVSFYNNEISEKSEIFDDQFSVERPDGSNFTLKIRSTKLEDSAMYFCASSGFAPGNTGELFFGEGSRLTVL.

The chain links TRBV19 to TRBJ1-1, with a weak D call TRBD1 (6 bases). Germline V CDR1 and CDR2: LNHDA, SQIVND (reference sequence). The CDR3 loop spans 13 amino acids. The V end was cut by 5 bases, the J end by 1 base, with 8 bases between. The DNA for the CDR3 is TGTGCCAGTAGTGCACAGGGGAACACTGAAGCTTTCTTT. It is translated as CASSAQGNTEAFF.

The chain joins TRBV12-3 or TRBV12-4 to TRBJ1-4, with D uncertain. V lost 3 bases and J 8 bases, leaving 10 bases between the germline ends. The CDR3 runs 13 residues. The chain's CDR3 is CASSLFAAEKLFF. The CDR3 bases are TGTGCCAGCAGTTTGTTCGCGGCGGAAAAACTGTTTTTT.

CDR3 protein: CASSLSYGRPSGQPQHF. CDR3 in DNA: TGTGCCAGCAGTTTATCATACGGCAGGCCTTCAGGTCAGCCCCAGCATTTT. The J gene is TRBJ1-5, the V gene TRBV27, with D unresolved. Germline assignment: CDR1 MNHEY and CDR2 SMNVEV (reference sequence). V was trimmed by 0 bases and J by 6 bases, leaving 18 bases between them. CDR3 length: 17 amino acids.

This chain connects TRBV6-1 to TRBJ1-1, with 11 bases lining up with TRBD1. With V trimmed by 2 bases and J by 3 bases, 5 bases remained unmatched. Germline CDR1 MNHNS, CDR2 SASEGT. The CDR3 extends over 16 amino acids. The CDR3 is CASSERDRGSYTEAFF. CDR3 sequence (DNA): TGTGCCAGCAGTGAACGGGACAGGGGGTCGTACACTGAAGCTTTCTTT.

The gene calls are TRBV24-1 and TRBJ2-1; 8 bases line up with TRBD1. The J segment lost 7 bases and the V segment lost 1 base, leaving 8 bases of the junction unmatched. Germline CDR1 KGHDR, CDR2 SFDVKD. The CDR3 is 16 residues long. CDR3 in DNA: TGTGCCACCAGTGATTTTCCCAGGGGGCGATCAAATGAGCAGTTCTTC. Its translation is CATSDFPRGRSNEQFF.

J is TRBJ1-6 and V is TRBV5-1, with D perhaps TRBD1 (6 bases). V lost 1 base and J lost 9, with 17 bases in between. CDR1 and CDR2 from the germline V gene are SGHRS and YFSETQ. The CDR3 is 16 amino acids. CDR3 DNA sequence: TGCGCCAGCAGCTTGCGACAGGCGGCTATGAGTTCACCCCTCCACTTT. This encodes CASSLRQAAMSSPLHF.

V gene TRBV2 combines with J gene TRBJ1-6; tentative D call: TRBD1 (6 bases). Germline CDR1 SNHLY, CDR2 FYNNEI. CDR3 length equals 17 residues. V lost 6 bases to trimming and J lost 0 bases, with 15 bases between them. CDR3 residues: CASSINRASSYNSPLHF. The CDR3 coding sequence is TGTGCCAGCAGCATCAACAGGGCGAGCTCCTATAATTCACCCCTCCACTTT.

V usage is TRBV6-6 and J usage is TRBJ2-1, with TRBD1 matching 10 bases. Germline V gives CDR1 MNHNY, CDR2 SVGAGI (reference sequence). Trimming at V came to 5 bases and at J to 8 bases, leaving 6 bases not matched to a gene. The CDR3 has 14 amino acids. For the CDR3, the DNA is TGTGCCAGCAGTCGCCGGGACAGGGGAGATGAGCAGTTCTTC. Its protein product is CASSRRDRGDEQFF.

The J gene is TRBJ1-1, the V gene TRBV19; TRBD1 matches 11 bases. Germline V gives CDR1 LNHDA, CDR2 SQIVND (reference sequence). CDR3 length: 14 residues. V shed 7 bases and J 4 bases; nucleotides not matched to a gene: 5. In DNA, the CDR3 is TGTGCCAGTACCAGGACAGGGGGCGGCACTGAAGCTTTCTTT. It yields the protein CASTRTGGGTEAFF.

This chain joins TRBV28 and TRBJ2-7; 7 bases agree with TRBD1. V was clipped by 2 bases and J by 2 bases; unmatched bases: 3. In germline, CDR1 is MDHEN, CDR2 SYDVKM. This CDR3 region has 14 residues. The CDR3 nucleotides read TGTGCCAGCAGTTTAGGACAGGCCACCTACGAGCAGTACTTC. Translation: CASSLGQATYEQYF.

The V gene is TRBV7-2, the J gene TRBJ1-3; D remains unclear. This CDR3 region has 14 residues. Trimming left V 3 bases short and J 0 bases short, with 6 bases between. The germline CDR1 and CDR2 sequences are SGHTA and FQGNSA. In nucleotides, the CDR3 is TGTGCCAGCAGCTTTGGGAGCTCTGGAAACACCATATATTTT. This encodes CASSFGSSGNTIYF.

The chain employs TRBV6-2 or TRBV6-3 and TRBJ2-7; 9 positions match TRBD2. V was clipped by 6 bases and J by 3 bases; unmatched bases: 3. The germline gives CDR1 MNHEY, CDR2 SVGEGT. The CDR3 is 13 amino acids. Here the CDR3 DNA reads TGTGCCAGCAGCCCTAGCGGGGTCTACGAGCAGTACTTC. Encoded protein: CASSPSGVYEQYF.

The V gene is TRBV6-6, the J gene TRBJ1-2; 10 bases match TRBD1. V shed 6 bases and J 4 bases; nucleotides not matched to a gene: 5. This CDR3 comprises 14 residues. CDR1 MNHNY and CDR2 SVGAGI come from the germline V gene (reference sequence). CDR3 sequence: CASRGTGDLYGYTF. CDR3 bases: TGTGCCAGCAGGGGGACAGGGGACCTCTATGGCTACACCTTC.